Listed here are 17 T cell receptor beta chains from one sample, sequenced in a study of blood T cell repertoires in COVID-19 (dated by TCRdb to between 2020 and 2021). Library creation used the immunoSEQ multiplex PCR assay. TCRdb retrieved this table from immuneACCESS and kept in-frame rearrangements only. Not all clones are present; in checked studies, unresolved V genes account for under half, and no reason is known for the remainder. The sample data list about 91,000 clones, and 70% to 90% of these were observed just once. Of the sample, about 4.2% is held by the ten largest clones. Material: peripheral blood. The source of these receptors is a man between 65 and 85 years old with acute or convalescent COVID-19.

This clone was counted between two and nine times. The chain employs TRBV27 and TRBJ1-2; 8 bases line up with TRBD1. CDR3 length: 14 amino acids. Germline CDR1 reads MNHEY; CDR2 reads SMNVEV (reference sequence). The V segment lost 3 bases and the J segment 7 bases; nucleotides outside the gene matches: 7. DNA for the CDR3: TGTGCCAGCAGTTTTGGGCAGGGGGCGGGTGGCTACACCTTC. This gives the protein CASSFGQGAGGYTF.

This CDR3 reads CASTPDRTSYEQYF. The CDR3 DNA reads TGTGCCAGCACACCGGACAGAACGTCCTACGAGCAGTACTTC. The genes are TRBV28 and TRBJ2-7, with D possibly matching TRBD1 (6 bases). V was trimmed by 7 bases and J by 1 base, leaving 14 bases between them. This CDR3 has 14 amino acids. From germline, CDR1 is MDHEN and CDR2 SYDVKM.

The V and J genes are TRBV2 and TRBJ2-7, with TRBD1 as a possible D gene (5 bases). The V gene lost 5 bases and the J gene lost 6 bases, with 20 bases spanning the gap. This CDR3 has 15 residues. Germline loops: CDR1 SNHLY, CDR2 FYNNEI. CDR3 coding DNA: TGTGCCAGCAGTCGGCAGTCACCCCGTCAGGGCGAGCAGTACTTC. Its protein is CASSRQSPRQGEQYF. Supplemented by reference TRBV2 and TRBJ2-7, the full variable domain reads EPEVTQTPSHQVTQMGQEVILRCVPISNHLYFYWYRQILGQKVEFLVSFYNNEISEKSEIFDDQFSVERPDGSNFTLKIRSTKLEDSAMYFCASSRQSPRQGEQYFGPGTRLTVT.

This clone was detected only once. V is TRBV6-6 and J is TRBJ1-1, with 9 bases fitting TRBD1. Germline CDR1 MNHNY, CDR2 SVGAGI (reference sequence). Trimming at V came to 4 bases and at J to 5 bases, leaving 5 bases not matched to a gene. There are 14 residues in the CDR3. The chain's CDR3 is CASSLQGARTEAFF. In DNA form, the CDR3 reads TGTGCCAGCAGTTTACAGGGGGCGCGGACTGAAGCTTTCTTT.

The chain couples TRBV6-5 to TRBJ2-7; 7 bases align to TRBD2. Germline trimming cut 4 bases from V and 2 bases from J; bases unmatched to any gene: 5. The germline V gene has CDR1 MNHEY and CDR2 SVGAGI. CDR3 length equals 14 residues. This chain's CDR3 is CASSSSGETYEQYF. CDR3 in DNA: TGTGCCAGCAGTTCGAGCGGGGAAACCTACGAGCAGTACTTC.

The chain joins TRBV10-3 to TRBJ1-1; D is perhaps TRBD1 (5 bases). Germline CDR1 is ENHRY and CDR2 is SYGVKD. CDR3 length: 11 amino acids. Trimming removed 10 bases from V and 1 base from J, with 7 bases in between. The CDR3 reads CATTGNTEAFF. The CDR3 coding sequence is TGTGCCACCACAGGGAACACTGAAGCTTTCTTT.

The count of this clone is one. This chain links TRBV27 with TRBJ1-6; possible D gene TRBD1, 6 bases. V was pared by 2 bases and J by 6 bases, with 14 bases between. The CDR3 totals 16 residues. Per the germline V gene, CDR1 is MNHEY and CDR2 is SMNVEV (reference sequence). The CDR3 nucleotides are TGTGCCAGCAGTTTAATAAGGGGGGGGGCTAATTCACCCCTCCACTTT. The encoded protein is CASSLIRGGANSPLHF.

The genes are TRBV13 and TRBJ2-2, with TRBD2 matching over 7 bases. The CDR3 covers 14 residues. The junction had 3 bases not matched to a gene; V was cut back by 2 bases and J by 6 bases. From germline, CDR1 is PRHDT and CDR2 FYEKMQ (reference sequence). CDR3 sequence reads: CASSLTRGAGELFF. DNA of the CDR3: TGTGCCAGCAGCTTAACACGGGGGGCCGGGGAGCTGTTTTTT.

The chain recombines TRBV6-4 with TRBJ2-5; 9 nucleotides line up with TRBD1. This CDR3 is built from 14 residues. Germline V CDR1 and CDR2: MRHNA, SNTAGT. J was trimmed by 4 bases and V by 5 bases; bases with no gene match: 5. CDR3 region: CASSPGTGRETQYF. The CDR3, as DNA: TGTGCCAGCAGTCCCGGGACAGGGCGAGAGACCCAGTACTTC.

In DNA, the CDR3 is TGTGCCAGTAGACTACAGGGGGAGAATGAAAAACTGTTTTTT. Amino acids: CASRLQGENEKLFF. The rearrangement joins TRBV19 to TRBJ1-4; 8 bases are shared with TRBD1. This CDR3 has 14 residues. V shed 6 bases and J 5 bases; nucleotides not matched to a gene: 5. Germline V CDR1 and CDR2: LNHDA, SQIVND (reference sequence).

The V gene is TRBV2, the J gene TRBJ1-4, with TRBD1 matching over 7 bases. The V gene's germline CDR1 is SNHLY and CDR2 FYNNEI. With 2 bases clipped from V and 6 bases from J, the junction kept 9 bases outside the gene matches. The CDR3 extends over 16 amino acids. This chain's CDR3 is CASSEKKGAGDEKLFF. As DNA, the CDR3 is TGTGCCAGCAGTGAAAAAAAGGGGGCAGGGGATGAAAAACTGTTTTTT.

The V gene is TRBV30, the J gene TRBJ1-2, with no clear D. The length of the CDR3 is 13 residues. Trimming removed 6 bases at V and 8 bases at J, with 19 bases between. Germline values: CDR1 GTSNPN, CDR2 SVGIG (reference sequence). The CDR3 loop reads CACYPPGLTGYTF. The DNA of the CDR3 is TGTGCCTGTTACCCTCCCGGTCTAACGGGCTACACCTTC.

This chain joins TRBV19 and TRBJ1-4; TRBD1 is a possible D gene (5 bases). Trimming took off 3 bases at V and 4 bases at J, with 15 bases between the two ends. The CDR3 is 16 residues long. Looked up from germline, CDR1 is LNHDA and CDR2 is SQIVND (reference sequence). The CDR3 region has the DNA TGTGCCAGTAGTATCCCCATCGGGGGAAGTAATGAAAAACTGTTTTTT. Protein: CASSIPIGGSNEKLFF.

The chain links TRBV2 to TRBJ2-5; the match to TRBD1 covers 7 bases. Per germline, CDR1 SNHLY and CDR2 FYNNEI. V lost 4 bases, J lost 1 base, and 0 bases stayed unmatched. The CDR3 contains 13 residues. The CDR3 here is CASSGDSQETQYF. CDR3 coding DNA: TGTGCCAGCAGTGGGGACAGCCAAGAGACCCAGTACTTC.

The V call is TRBV5-6, the J call TRBJ1-5, with TRBD1 identical over 8 bases. The CDR3 sequence is 19 residues long. J was trimmed by 0 bases and V by 5 bases; bases with no gene match: 16. Germline V lookup: CDR1 SGHDT, CDR2 YYEEEE. For the CDR3, the DNA is TGTGCCAGCAGTTACGGCGCAGGGGGCGTAGGGGGTAGCAATCAGCCCCAGCATTTT. Its protein is CASSYGAGGVGGSNQPQHF.

The genes are TRBV5-1 and TRBJ2-2, with 13 bases matching TRBD2. V was pared by 4 bases and J by 2 bases, with 5 bases of the junction left unmatched. Germline CDR1 is SGHRS and CDR2 is YFSETQ. The CDR3 contains 17 residues. Here the CDR3 reads CASSPGLAGLNTGELFF. The CDR3 nucleotides read TGCGCCAGCAGCCCGGGACTAGCGGGGCTAAACACCGGGGAGCTGTTTTTT. The full variable domain, its missing parts supplied by reference TRBV5-1 and TRBJ2-2, is KAGVTQTPRYLIKTRGQQVTLSCSPISGHRSVSWYQQTPGQGLQFLFEYFSETQRNKGNFPGRFSGRQFSNSRSEMNVSTLELGDSALYLCASSPGLAGLNTGELFFGEGSRLTVL.

The V call is TRBV7-9, the J call TRBJ2-7, with D possibly being TRBD1 (6 bases). CDR3 size: 16 residues. V was shortened by 5 bases and J by 3 bases, with 20 bases between the two germline ends. Germline V CDR1 and CDR2: SEHNR, FQNEAQ (reference sequence). The CDR3 sequence: CASSPRAVGTHYEQYV. CDR3 in DNA: TGTGCCAGCAGCCCTCGAGCGGTTGGGACACACTACGAGCAGTACGTC.